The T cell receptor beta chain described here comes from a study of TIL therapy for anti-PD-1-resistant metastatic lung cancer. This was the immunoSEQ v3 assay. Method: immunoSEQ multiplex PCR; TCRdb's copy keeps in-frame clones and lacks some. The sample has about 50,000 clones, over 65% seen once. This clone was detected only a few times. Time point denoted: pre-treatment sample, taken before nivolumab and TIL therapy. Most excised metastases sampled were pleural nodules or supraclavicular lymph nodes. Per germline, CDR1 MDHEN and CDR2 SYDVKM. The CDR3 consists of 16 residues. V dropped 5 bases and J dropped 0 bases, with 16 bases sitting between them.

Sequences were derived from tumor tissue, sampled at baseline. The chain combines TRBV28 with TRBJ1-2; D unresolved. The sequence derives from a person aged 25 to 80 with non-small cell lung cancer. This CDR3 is CASSPTPGSANYGYTF. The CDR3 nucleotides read TGTGCCAGCAGTCCGACTCCCGGGAGCGCTAACTATGGCTACACCTTC.